The 16 T cell receptor beta chains presented below share a single source sample, sequenced in a study of blood T cell repertoires in COVID-19. Produced via immunoSEQ multiplex PCR; TCRdb's table is partial and in-frame only. The table records approximately 210,000 clones, 70% to 90% of them present only once. The sequencing sample was made of peripheral blood. Every receptor here comes from a man in his 60s with COVID-19, enrolled during active disease.

This sequence joins TRBV6-5 and TRBJ1-1, with D maybe TRBD1 (6 bases). In germline, CDR1 is MNHEY, CDR2 SVGAGI. This CDR3 is 13 amino acids long. With 5 bases removed from V and 1 base from J, the gap between germline ends came to 8 bases. The CDR3 sequence: CASSRGQNTEAFF. DNA of the CDR3: TGTGCCAGCAGTCGGGGACAGAACACTGAAGCTTTCTTT.

This clone showed up just a few times. The chain uses TRBV7-9 and TRBJ1-1, with 7 bases identical to TRBD1. Trimming removed 6 bases from V and 4 bases from J; junction bases left unmatched: 11. The CDR3 spans 15 residues. CDR1 and CDR2 from the germline V gene are SEHNR and FQNEAQ (reference sequence). The CDR3 nucleotides are TGTGCCAGCAGTCCATCAGGGGGAACGGGCACTGAAGCTTTCTTT. As protein: CASSPSGGTGTEAFF.

The J gene is TRBJ2-1, the V gene TRBV2; TRBD1 aligns across 7 bases. Losses at the gene ends were 6 bases for V and 1 base for J; bases not matched to a gene: 9. The V gene's germline CDR1 is SNHLY and CDR2 FYNNEI. The CDR3 extends over 16 amino acids. In DNA form, the CDR3 reads TGTGCCAGCAGCGTTGTGACAGGGCTATCCTACAATGAGCAGTTCTTC. The encoded protein is CASSVVTGLSYNEQFF.

The chain carries TRBV3-1 (or the pseudogene TRBV3-2) and TRBJ1-2, with 8 bases fitting TRBD1. V shed 4 bases, J shed 6 bases, and the junction held 16 bases outside the gene matches. Germline assignment: CDR1 LGHDT and CDR2 YNNKEL (reference sequence). The CDR3 is 17 amino acids. The CDR3 bases are TGTGCCAGCAGCCTACCCCCCCCCGGGACAGGACCCCATGGCTACACCTTC. Its translation: CASSLPPPGTGPHGYTF.

The V call is TRBV6-2 or TRBV6-3, the J call TRBJ1-6; 7 bases match TRBD1. There are 15 residues in the CDR3. Germline assignment: CDR1 MNHEY and CDR2 SVGEGT. With 6 bases clipped from V and 5 bases from J, the junction kept 7 bases outside the gene matches. CDR3 nucleotides: TGTGCCAGCAGCCTCCGGGACAGAGATAATTCACCCCTCCACTTT. Its protein is CASSLRDRDNSPLHF.

This clone has just a few counts. V is TRBV2 and J is TRBJ2-7, with TRBD1 matching 7 bases. V lost 5 bases, J lost 2 bases, and 9 bases stayed unmatched. The CDR3 spans 15 residues. From germline, CDR1 is SNHLY and CDR2 FYNNEI. CDR3 in DNA: TGTGCCAGCAGTTACGGGACAGCTCAGACCTACGAGCAGTACTTC. Translating gives CASSYGTAQTYEQYF.

The chain employs TRBV30 and TRBJ1-1, with D uncertain. V was trimmed by 3 bases and J by 5 bases, leaving 13 bases between them. This CDR3 has 13 amino acids. Germline lookup yields CDR1 GTSNPN and CDR2 SVGIG (reference sequence). Written as DNA, the CDR3 is TGTGCCTGGAGCTCCGGGCGGGAGACTGAAGCTTTCTTT. Translation gives CAWSSGRETEAFF.

The chain has TRBV6-2 or TRBV6-3 and TRBJ1-5; TRBD1 matches at 10 bases. Looked up from germline, CDR1 is MNHEY and CDR2 is SVGEGT. Trimming at V came to 5 bases and at J to 5 bases, leaving 6 bases not matched to a gene. The CDR3 covers 15 residues. The CDR3 sequence is CASSRPGTGDQPQHF. In nucleotides, the CDR3 is TGTGCCAGCAGTCGCCCCGGGACAGGGGATCAGCCCCAGCATTTT.

As concerns this clone: The sample contains more than one DNA sequence encoding this CDR3. The chain couples TRBV9 to TRBJ2-7, with TRBD1 identical over 8 bases. The germline V gene encodes CDR1 SGDLS and CDR2 YYNGEE. The ends lost 1 base at V and 0 bases at J; junction bases unmatched: 6. The CDR3 totals 16 residues. CDR3 coding DNA: TGTGCCAGCAGCGTATCCGCAGGGGGCAGCTCCTACGAGCAGTACTTC. Its protein is CASSVSAGGSSYEQYF.

This clone was recorded only once. The genes are TRBV30 and TRBJ1-3; 9 bases agree with TRBD1. V trimming: 2 bases; J trimming: 3 bases; junction bases outside the gene matches: 5. CDR1 and CDR2 (germline): GTSNPN, SVGIG (reference sequence). The CDR3 totals 15 residues. The CDR3: CAWSSTDRGGNTIYF. CDR3 coding DNA: TGTGCCTGGAGTTCGACGGACAGGGGTGGAAACACCATATATTTT.

The gene calls are TRBV14 and TRBJ2-1; the D is unclear. The CDR3 spans 11 residues. Looked up from germline, CDR1 is SGHDN and CDR2 is FVKESK. With 4 bases removed from V and 8 bases from J, the gap between germline ends came to 6 bases. The CDR3 sequence is CASSRGHEQFF. CDR3 sequence (DNA): TGTGCCAGCAGCCGTGGGCATGAGCAGTTCTTC.

The chain links TRBV7-8 to TRBJ1-2; 8 bases map to TRBD1. This CDR3 region has 15 residues. V lost 4 bases to trimming and J lost 6 bases; unmatched junction nucleotides: 10. Germline CDR1 reads SGHVS; CDR2 reads FQNEAQ. The CDR3 spells CASSSGRTGRDGYTF. DNA for the CDR3: TGTGCCAGCAGCTCGGGGAGGACAGGGAGGGATGGCTACACCTTC.

The chain carries TRBV19 and TRBJ1-4; D is perhaps TRBD1 (6 bases). The germline gives CDR1 LNHDA, CDR2 SQIVND (reference sequence). With 9 bases removed from V and 6 bases from J, the gap between germline ends came to 11 bases. This CDR3 has 12 residues. The CDR3 DNA reads as TGTGCCAGCGGGACAAAGGATGAAAAACTGTTTTTT. Encoded protein: CASGTKDEKLFF. The variable domain in full, completed from reference TRBV19 and TRBJ1-4, reads DGGITQSPKYLFRKEGQNVTLSCEQNLNHDAMYWYRQDPGQGLRLIYYSQIVNDFQKGDIAEGYSVSREKKESFPLTVTSAQKNPTAFYLCASGTKDEKLFFGSGTQLSVL.

The chain joins TRBV15 to TRBJ1-3; D call uncertain. Trimming took 7 bases from V and 1 from J, leaving 8 bases between them. The CDR3 sequence is 13 residues long. CDR1 and CDR2 (germline): LNHNV, YYDKDF (reference sequence). This CDR3 is CATTQASGNTIYF. The CDR3 DNA follows: TGTGCCACCACCCAGGCGTCTGGAAACACCATATATTTT. Complete variable domain (other parts from reference TRBV15 and TRBJ1-3): DAMVIQNPRYQVTQFGKPVTLSCSQTLNHNVMYWYQQKSSQAPKLLFHYYDKDFNNEADTPDNFQSRRPNTSFCFLDIRSPGLGDTAMYLCATTQASGNTIYFGEGSWLTVV.

This chain links TRBV3-1 (or the pseudogene TRBV3-2) with TRBJ2-7; D gene uncertain. The CDR3 is 14 residues long. V was shortened by 2 bases and J by 6 bases, with 14 bases between the two germline ends. Germline V gene lookup returns CDR1 LGHDT and CDR2 YNNKEL (reference sequence). CDR3 sequence (DNA): TGTGCCAGCAGCCAAAGTCATGAACAGTCCGAGCAGTACTTC. This encodes CASSQSHEQSEQYF.

The J gene is TRBJ1-6, the V gene TRBV6-2 or TRBV6-3, with D unresolved. CDR3 length equals 17 residues. V lost 0 bases and J lost 0, with 9 bases in between. Germline V gene data show CDR1 as MNHEY and CDR2 as SVGEGT. As DNA, the CDR3 is TGTGCCAGCAGTTACTCGATACAGAGCTCCTATAATTCACCCCTCCACTTT. This codes for CASSYSIQSSYNSPLHF.